This TCR beta chain appears in the sequencing data of a study of cytomegalovirus exposure and HLA in healthy donors. For the study at large: A data release that came early held about 89 million unique TCRs from HLA-typed donors. Broader study findings: In a later analysis, the majority of CMV-associated beta chains seemingly showed HLA restriction. One variant, a missense change in DCLRE1C, was linked in a later analysis to TCR beta V- and J-gene trimming.

This cohort consisted of healthy bone marrow donors. This clone was counted between two and nine times. Antigen unknown. This CDR3 is built from 13 residues. The V and J ends lost 3 bases and 4 bases, in that order; junction bases with no gene match: 1. The V gene's germline CDR1 is WSHSY and CDR2 SAAADI. The study ran its PCR with 60 Vbeta and 13 Jbeta primers. Sequenced by immunoSEQ multiplex PCR; TCRdb stores in-frame clones only, minus some. The table records about 95,000 clones, 70% to 80% of them present only once. The receptor was isolated from a man between 18 and 35 years old in good health and CMV-seropositive. The sequenced material came from PBMCs. The V gene is TRBV10-2, the J gene TRBJ1-1, with 8 bases matching TRBD1. This CDR3 is CASSDDRGTEAFF. The CDR3 DNA follows: TGCGCCAGCAGTGATGACAGGGGCACTGAAGCTTTCTTT.